These 20 T cell receptor beta chains share one sample of origin, sequenced in a study of T cell changes during pregnancy in multiple sclerosis. Libraries were prepared by immunoSEQ multiplex PCR; TCRdb keeps only in-frame clonotypes and omits some of them. The sample includes about 47,000 clones, nearly 95% seen only once; the top ten take under 2.5%. Sequenced here: peripheral blood, sampled in the third trimester of pregnancy. These receptors originate from a female donor with multiple sclerosis, enrolled in a pregnancy study.

A single count supports this clone. This chain uses TRBV7-2 with TRBJ1-2, with a weak D call TRBD1 (6 bases). Germline loops: CDR1 SGHTA, CDR2 FQGNSA. The V end lost 2 bases, the J end lost 3 bases, and 16 bases lay between the germline ends. The length of the CDR3 is 16 residues. CDR3 nucleotide sequence: TGTGCCAGCAGCTTAAGAGGCGGGGGGGCGGACTATGGCTACACCTTC. It is translated as CASSLRGGGADYGYTF.

The chain combines TRBV7-9 with TRBJ2-7; D gene unclear. The germline V and J ends were trimmed by 2 bases and 3 bases, with 11 bases remaining between them. The CDR3 has 14 residues. Germline CDR1 is SEHNR and CDR2 is FQNEAQ (reference sequence). This CDR3 reads CASSLSTAVYEQYF. The CDR3 DNA sequence: TGTGCCAGCAGCTTATCTACAGCCGTCTACGAGCAGTACTTC. The variable domain in full, completed from reference TRBV7-9 and TRBJ2-7, reads DTGVSQNPRHKITKRGQNVTFRCDPISEHNRLYWYRQTLGQGPEFLTYFQNEAQLEKSRLLSDRFSAERPKGSFSTLEIQRTEQGDSAMYLCASSLSTAVYEQYFGPGTRLTVT.

The chain carries TRBV7-8 and TRBJ1-5; 12 bases map to TRBD1. CDR3 size: 16 residues. V was clipped by 5 bases and J by 6 bases; unmatched bases: 8. The germline V gene has CDR1 SGHVS and CDR2 FQNEAQ. CDR3 protein: CASSPPGQGASQPQHF. The CDR3 nucleotides read TGTGCCAGCAGCCCGCCGGGACAGGGGGCAAGTCAGCCCCAGCATTTT.

This sequence joins TRBV9 and TRBJ2-1; 13 positions agree with TRBD2. The trim removed 3 bases at V and 3 bases at J, leaving 0 bases unmatched. The CDR3 sequence is 15 residues long. CDR1 and CDR2 from the germline V gene are SGDLS and YYNGEE. DNA for the CDR3: TGTGCCAGCAGCGGACTAGCGGGAGGCTACAATGAGCAGTTCTTC. Protein product: CASSGLAGGYNEQFF. The full variable domain, with the rest looked up from reference TRBV9 and TRBJ2-1, is DSGVTQTPKHLITATGQRVTLRCSPRSGDLSVYWYQQSLDQGLQFLIQYYNGEERAKGNILERFSAQQFPDLHSELNLSSLELGDSALYFCASSGLAGGYNEQFFGPGTRLTVL.

The chain employs TRBV6-4 and TRBJ2-6; D ambiguous. There are 15 residues in the CDR3. V gave up 2 bases and J gave up 0 bases, with 5 bases separating them. CDR1 and CDR2 (germline): MRHNA, SNTAGT. The CDR3 sequence is CASSDAGSGANVLTF. DNA of the CDR3: TGTGCCAGCAGTGACGCCGGCTCTGGGGCCAACGTCCTGACTTTC.

The V gene is TRBV6-1, the J gene TRBJ2-7, with 8 bases lining up with TRBD2. This CDR3 is 15 amino acids long. The germline V gene has CDR1 MNHNS and CDR2 SASEGT. The J segment lost 5 bases and the V segment lost 7 bases, leaving 13 bases of the junction unmatched. The CDR3 is CASTIVAGGSHEQYF. As DNA, the CDR3 is TGTGCCAGCACCATTGTGGCGGGAGGTAGCCACGAGCAGTACTTC.

The chain uses TRBV5-6 and TRBJ2-1; D remains unclear. Germline V gene lookup returns CDR1 SGHDT and CDR2 YYEEEE. This CDR3 is built from 17 residues. The V end lost 2 bases, the J end lost 4 bases, and 19 bases lay between the germline ends. This CDR3 reads CASSFLTNPSPYNEQFF. In DNA, the CDR3 is TGTGCCAGCAGCTTCCTAACGAATCCTTCCCCGTACAATGAGCAGTTCTTC.

The chain has TRBV6-5 and TRBJ1-1; TRBD1 might be the D (6 bases). Trimming took 2 bases from V and 2 from J, leaving 12 bases between them. The CDR3 consists of 15 residues. Germline-derived CDR1 and CDR2 are MNHEY and SVGAGI. This CDR3 reads CASSYGGSGNTEAFF. The CDR3 DNA follows: TGTGCCAGCAGTTACGGGGGCTCGGGCAACACTGAAGCTTTCTTT.

This sequence joins TRBV5-4 and TRBJ2-2; D may be TRBD1 (6 bases). This CDR3 is 13 amino acids long. Germline V gene data show CDR1 as SGHNT and CDR2 as YYREEE (reference sequence). The V gene lost 7 bases and the J gene lost 6 bases, with 13 bases spanning the gap. The CDR3 spells CASAGVLSGELFF. DNA for the CDR3: TGTGCCAGCGCAGGGGTTCTCTCCGGGGAGCTGTTTTTT.

This chain joins TRBV19 and TRBJ1-1; the D gene is possibly TRBD1 (5 bases). The CDR3 sequence is 17 residues long. Trimming removed 1 base at V and 0 bases at J, with 15 bases between. CDR1 is LNHDA and CDR2 is SQIVND in the germline V gene (reference sequence). This CDR3 reads CASSIVGAAALNTEAFF. In DNA form, the CDR3 reads TGTGCCAGTAGTATAGTAGGGGCAGCAGCCTTGAACACTGAAGCTTTCTTT.

The V call is TRBV9, the J call TRBJ1-2; tentatively, D is TRBD1 (5 bases). CDR3 length: 15 residues. Germline CDR1 SGDLS, CDR2 YYNGEE. V lost 3 bases to trimming and J lost 0 bases, with 12 bases between them. CDR3 bases: TGTGCCAGCAGCGCGGGAGGAGGGGCTAACTATGGCTACACCTTC. Protein product: CASSAGGGANYGYTF.

The V gene is TRBV6-4, the J gene TRBJ2-1, with TRBD2 identical over 9 bases. CDR1 MRHNA and CDR2 SNTAGT come from the germline V gene. V shed 3 bases, J shed 8 bases, and the junction held 8 bases outside the gene matches. The CDR3 is made up of 15 amino acids. The DNA of the CDR3 is TGTGCCAGCAGTGAGGAGGGTAGCGGGAGCCATGAGCAGTTCTTC. Translation gives CASSEEGSGSHEQFF.

This sequence joins TRBV5-4 and TRBJ2-7; the D gene is possibly TRBD2 (6 bases). This CDR3 has 15 amino acids. From germline, CDR1 is SGHNT and CDR2 YYREEE (reference sequence). Trimming took off 4 bases at V and 3 bases at J, with 17 bases between the two ends. CDR3: CASSPAITGDYEQYF. In nucleotides, the CDR3 is TGTGCCAGCAGCCCGGCGATTACGGGGGACTACGAGCAGTACTTC.

This rearrangement joins TRBV5-4 to TRBJ1-4, with 7 bases matching TRBD1. Germline loops: CDR1 SGHNT, CDR2 YYREEE (reference sequence). Unmatched junction bases numbered 5, after V lost 0 bases and J lost 3 bases. The CDR3 is made up of 16 amino acids. The chain's CDR3 is CASSLVGGQSNEKLFF. In DNA, the CDR3 is TGTGCCAGCAGCTTGGTAGGGGGACAGTCTAATGAAAAACTGTTTTTT.

The gene calls are TRBV27 and TRBJ2-5; 13 bases are shared with TRBD2. CDR3 length: 16 amino acids. The trim removed 5 bases at V and 5 bases at J, leaving 8 bases unmatched. Germline CDR1 reads MNHEY; CDR2 reads SMNVEV (reference sequence). The CDR3 sequence is CASSPSTSGRAETQYF. Written as DNA, the CDR3 is TGTGCCAGCAGTCCCTCCACTAGCGGGAGGGCGGAGACCCAGTACTTC.

This clone was seen only once. V and J are TRBV7-9 and TRBJ2-4; the match to TRBD2 covers 7 bases. With V trimmed by 8 bases and J by 5 bases, 9 bases remained unmatched. This CDR3 is 14 amino acids long. Germline V CDR1 and CDR2: SEHNR, FQNEAQ (reference sequence). This CDR3 is CASEGPSGENIQYF. CDR3 DNA: TGTGCCAGCGAGGGCCCTAGCGGAGAAAACATTCAGTACTTC.

This clone was recorded only once. The chain carries TRBV6-6 and TRBJ1-2; D call uncertain. CDR3 length: 16 residues. Germline V gene lookup returns CDR1 MNHNY and CDR2 SVGAGI (reference sequence). Trimming stripped 6 bases from V and 2 bases from J, with 19 bases between. The CDR3 DNA reads TGTGCCAGCAGAACCCAATTCAGCGGGCGCAACTATGGCTACACCTTC. This translates into CASRTQFSGRNYGYTF.

V and J are TRBV15 and TRBJ2-7; 9 nucleotides agree with TRBD1. This CDR3 is 16 amino acids long. V lost 1 base, J lost 4 bases, and 8 bases stayed unmatched. Germline V lookup: CDR1 LNHNV, CDR2 YYDKDF (reference sequence). CDR3 nucleotide sequence: TGTGCCACCAGCAGAGTCGGGGACAGGGCCTATTACGAGCAGTACTTC. As protein: CATSRVGDRAYYEQYF.

The rearrangement links TRBV2 to TRBJ1-1; 10 nucleotides agree with TRBD1. V lost 8 bases, J lost 6 bases, and 6 bases stayed unmatched. Germline V gene sequence: CDR1 SNHLY, CDR2 FYNNEI. This CDR3 comprises 13 residues. CDR3 sequence (DNA): TGTGCCAGCCTTGACAGGGGGCGAGCTGAAGCTTTCTTT. Translated, it gives CASLDRGRAEAFF. The full variable domain, with the rest looked up from reference TRBV2 and TRBJ1-1, is EPEVTQTPSHQVTQMGQEVILRCVPISNHLYFYWYRQILGQKVEFLVSFYNNEISEKSEIFDDQFSVERPDGSNFTLKIRSTKLEDSAMYFCASLDRGRAEAFFGQGTRLTVV.

This clone was recorded only once. CDR3 DNA: TGCGCCAGCAGTGAGAGGAGCGGGAGGGACACAGATACGCAGTATTTT. It encodes CASSERSGRDTDTQYF. V is TRBV10-1 and J is TRBJ2-3; 10 bases match TRBD2. Per germline, CDR1 WNHNN and CDR2 SYGVQD (reference sequence). V was clipped by 2 bases and J by 2 bases; unmatched bases: 4. The CDR3 spans 16 residues.